This entry concerns a single T cell receptor (beta chain). The data belong to a study of technical replicates of blood from a handful of donors. TCRdb's copy holds only in-frame clones and misses some; the assay was immunoSEQ multiplex PCR. The sample has more than 65,000 clones, 90% to 95% seen once. Trimming took off 4 bases at V and 4 bases at J, with 22 bases between the two ends. CDR1 is MGHRA, CDR2 YSYEKL, per germline. There are 17 residues in the CDR3. The genes are TRBV4-1 and TRBJ1-1, with D tentatively TRBD1 (5 bases). The sequenced sample was T cells isolated from PBMCs. The source is a human donor in good health. Some clones in this sample may be carry-over from other donors' samples. As DNA, the CDR3 is TGCGCCAGCAGCCCCTTCCATGCGGGGGAGGTTAGCACTGAAGCTTTCTTT. Translated: CASSPFHAGEVSTEAFF.